This T cell receptor (beta chain) stems from a study of memory B cells and T cells in multiple sclerosis. Study outcomes and limitations: Normalization was needed because clone-set size differences affected shared clonotype counts.

From germline, CDR1 is SGHRS and CDR2 YFSETQ. V shed 3 bases and J shed 5 bases, with 11 bases lying between them. The CDR3 extends over 13 amino acids. The table came from immunoSEQ multiplex PCR; TCRdb's copy has only in-frame clones and leaves some out. The repertoire holds about 12,000 clones, with around four fifths as singletons. After stimulus-free culture, autoproliferating CFSE-dim and non-proliferating CFSE-high T cells were sequenced separately. Fewer than 65 million CFSE-labeled PBMCs were cultured less than 8 days unstimulated, then replicate wells were pooled. PBMCs were labeled with around 0.55 uM CFSE and cultured without exogenous stimuli. A single count supports this clone. No antigen is known for it.

The sequenced material came from PBMCs from blood kept in culture. This chain links TRBV5-1 with TRBJ1-1; D gene uncertain. This sequence originates from a human donor with multiple sclerosis. The CDR3 nucleotides read TGCGCCAGCAGCTCGAGGGTTGGAACTGAAGCTTTCTTT. This encodes CASSSRVGTEAFF.